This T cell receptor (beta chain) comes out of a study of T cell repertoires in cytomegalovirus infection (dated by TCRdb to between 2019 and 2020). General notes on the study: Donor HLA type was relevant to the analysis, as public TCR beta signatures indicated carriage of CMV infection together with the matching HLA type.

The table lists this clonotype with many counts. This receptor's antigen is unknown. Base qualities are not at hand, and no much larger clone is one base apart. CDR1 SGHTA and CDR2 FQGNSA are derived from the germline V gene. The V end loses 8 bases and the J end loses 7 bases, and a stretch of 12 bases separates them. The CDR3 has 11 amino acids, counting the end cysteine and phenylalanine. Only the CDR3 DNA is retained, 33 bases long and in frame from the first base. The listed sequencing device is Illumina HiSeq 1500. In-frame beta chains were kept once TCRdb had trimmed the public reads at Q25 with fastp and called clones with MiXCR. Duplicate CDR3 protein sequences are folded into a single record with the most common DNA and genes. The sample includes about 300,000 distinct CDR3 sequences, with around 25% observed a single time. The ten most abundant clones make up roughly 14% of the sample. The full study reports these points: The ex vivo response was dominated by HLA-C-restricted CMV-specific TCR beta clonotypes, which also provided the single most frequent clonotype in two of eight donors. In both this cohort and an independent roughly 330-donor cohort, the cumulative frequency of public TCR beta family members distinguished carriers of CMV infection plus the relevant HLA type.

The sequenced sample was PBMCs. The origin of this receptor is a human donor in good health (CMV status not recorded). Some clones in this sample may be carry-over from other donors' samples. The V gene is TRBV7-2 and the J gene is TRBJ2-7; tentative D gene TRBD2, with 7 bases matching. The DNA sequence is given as TGTGCCAGCGGGGGGGCGAGAGAGCAGTACTTC. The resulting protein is CASGGAREQYF.